Given below is one TCR beta chain in context. The sample is drawn from a study of blood T cell repertoires in COVID-19. Germline loops: CDR1 MNHEY, CDR2 SVGAGI. The CDR3 runs to 16 residues. After removal of 2 bases from V and 2 bases from J, the junction contained 6 bases not matched to a gene. Repertoires were generated with immunoSEQ multiplex PCR, while TCRdb's copy carries only in-frame clones and drops some. Of around 110,000 clones in the sample, 76% were seen once. The sample comprised peripheral blood. The chain employs TRBV6-5 and TRBJ2-5, with 9 nucleotides matching TRBD2. The TCR comes from a man at least 80 years old with COVID-19, enrolled during active disease. CDR3 nucleotide sequence: TGTGCCAGCAGTTACCAAGCGGGAGGACTTCAAGAGACCCAGTACTTC. Protein sequence: CASSYQAGGLQETQYF.